This T cell receptor beta chain comes out of a study of a mutant IDH1 vaccine in newly diagnosed glioma. Study overall: Receipt of radiotherapy, temozolomide, or both preceded the study, and most received both.

CDR1 MNHEY and CDR2 SVGAGI come from the germline V gene. The V gene lost 5 bases and the J gene lost 2 bases, with 7 bases spanning the gap. The CDR3 extends over 13 amino acids. Regarding time point: baseline, week 1 (first vaccination visit). Regarding treatment: pre-vaccination baseline after standard-of-care therapy. Sequenced by immunoSEQ multiplex PCR; TCRdb stores in-frame clones only, minus some. The sample includes tens of thousands of clones, over 60% of them seen just once. The sequenced sample was peripheral blood mononuclear cells (PBMCs), obtained from a glioma patient treated with radiotherapy, temozolomide or both. The rearrangement uses TRBV6-5 and TRBJ2-1; D remains ambiguous. This receptor was taken from a man in his fifties with glioma. Some clones in this sample may be carry-over from other donors' samples. CDR3 residues: CASSPHAYNEQFF. The CDR3 bases are TGTGCCAGCAGTCCTCACGCCTACAATGAGCAGTTCTTC.